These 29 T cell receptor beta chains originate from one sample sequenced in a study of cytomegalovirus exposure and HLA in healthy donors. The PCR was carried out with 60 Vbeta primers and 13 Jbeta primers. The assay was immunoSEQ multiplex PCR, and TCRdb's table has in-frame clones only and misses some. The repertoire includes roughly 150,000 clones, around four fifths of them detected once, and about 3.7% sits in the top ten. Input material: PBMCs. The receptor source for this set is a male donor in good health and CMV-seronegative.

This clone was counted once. The CDR3 nucleotides are TGCGCCAGCAGCCAAGCACCAGAGAACACTGAAGCTTTCTTT. Amino acid sequence: CASSQAPENTEAFF. The chain is built from TRBV4-1 and TRBJ1-1; D call uncertain. V gave up 1 base and J gave up 1 base, with 7 bases separating them. The CDR3 contains 14 residues. Germline lookup yields CDR1 MGHRA and CDR2 YSYEKL.

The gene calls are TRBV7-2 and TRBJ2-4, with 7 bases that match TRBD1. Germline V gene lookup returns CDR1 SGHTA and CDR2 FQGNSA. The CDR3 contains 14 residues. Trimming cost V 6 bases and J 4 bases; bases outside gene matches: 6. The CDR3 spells CASSSRDRKNIQYF. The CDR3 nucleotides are TGTGCCAGCAGTTCCCGGGACAGAAAAAACATTCAGTACTTC.

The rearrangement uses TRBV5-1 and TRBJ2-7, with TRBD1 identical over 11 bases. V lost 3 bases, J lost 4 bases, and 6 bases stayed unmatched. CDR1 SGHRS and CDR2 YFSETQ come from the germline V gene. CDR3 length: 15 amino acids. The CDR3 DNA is TGCGCCAGCAGCTACGGACAGGGGGCTGGTTACGAGCAGTACTTC. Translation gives CASSYGQGAGYEQYF.

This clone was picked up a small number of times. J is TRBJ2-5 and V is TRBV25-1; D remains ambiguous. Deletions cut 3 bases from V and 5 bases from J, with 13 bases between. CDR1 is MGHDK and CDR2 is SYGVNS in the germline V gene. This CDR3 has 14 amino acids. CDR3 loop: CASSDRIRMETQYF. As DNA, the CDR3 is TGTGCCAGCAGTGACAGGATACGGATGGAGACCCAGTACTTC. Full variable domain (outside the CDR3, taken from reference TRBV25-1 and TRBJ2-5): EADIYQTPRYLVIGTGKKITLECSQTMGHDKMYWYQQDPGMELHLIHYSYGVNSTEKGDLSSESTVSRIRTEHFPLTLESARPSHTSQYLCASSDRIRMETQYFGPGTRLLVL.

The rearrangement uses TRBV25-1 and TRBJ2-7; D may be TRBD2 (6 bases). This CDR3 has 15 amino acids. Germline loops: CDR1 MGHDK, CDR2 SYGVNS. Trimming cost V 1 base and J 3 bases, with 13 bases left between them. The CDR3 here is CASSECAEGYYEQYF. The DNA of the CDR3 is TGTGCCAGCAGTGAATGTGCGGAGGGATACTACGAGCAGTACTTC.

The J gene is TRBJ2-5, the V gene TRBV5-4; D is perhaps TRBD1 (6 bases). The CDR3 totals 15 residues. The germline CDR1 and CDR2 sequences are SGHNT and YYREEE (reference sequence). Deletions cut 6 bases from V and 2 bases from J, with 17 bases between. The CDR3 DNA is TGTGCCAGCAAACGGGACAAACGATATCAAGAGACCCAGTACTTC. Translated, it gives CASKRDKRYQETQYF. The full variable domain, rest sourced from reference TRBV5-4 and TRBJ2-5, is ETGVTQSPTHLIKTRGQQVTLRCSSQSGHNTVSWYQQALGQGPQFIFQYYREEENGRGNFPPRFSGLQFPNYSSELNVNALELDDSALYLCASKRDKRYQETQYFGPGTRLLVL.

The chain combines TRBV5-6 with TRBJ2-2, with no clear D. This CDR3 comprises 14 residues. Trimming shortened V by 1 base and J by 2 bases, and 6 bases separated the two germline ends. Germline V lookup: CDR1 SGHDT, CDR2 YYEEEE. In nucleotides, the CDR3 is TGTGCCAGCAGCTTGCGTCCTAACACCGGGGAGCTGTTTTTT. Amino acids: CASSLRPNTGELFF.

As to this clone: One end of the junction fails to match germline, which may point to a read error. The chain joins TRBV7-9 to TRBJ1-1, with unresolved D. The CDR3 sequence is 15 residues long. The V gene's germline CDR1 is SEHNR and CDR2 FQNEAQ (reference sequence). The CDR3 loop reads CSSSLVSGVNTEAFF. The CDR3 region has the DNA TGTTCCAGCAGCTTAGTGTCCGGGGTGAACACTGAAGCTTTCTTT.

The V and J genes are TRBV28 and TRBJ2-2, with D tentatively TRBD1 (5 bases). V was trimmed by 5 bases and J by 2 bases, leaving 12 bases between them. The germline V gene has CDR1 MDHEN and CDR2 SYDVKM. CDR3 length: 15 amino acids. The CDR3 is CASSPLQGNTGELFF. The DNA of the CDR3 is TGTGCCAGCAGTCCCCTCCAGGGAAACACCGGGGAGCTGTTTTTT.

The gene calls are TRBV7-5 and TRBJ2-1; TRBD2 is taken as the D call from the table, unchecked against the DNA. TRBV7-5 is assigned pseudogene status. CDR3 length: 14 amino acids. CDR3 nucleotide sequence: TGTGCCAGAAGCCGGAGGGCCCACCACAATGAGCAGTTCTTC. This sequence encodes CARSRRAHHNEQFF.

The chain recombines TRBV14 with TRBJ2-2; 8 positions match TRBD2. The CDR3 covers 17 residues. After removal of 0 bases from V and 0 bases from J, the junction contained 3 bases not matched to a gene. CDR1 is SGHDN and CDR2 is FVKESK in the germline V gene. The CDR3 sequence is CASSQDPLAANTGELFF. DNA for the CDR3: TGTGCCAGCAGCCAAGACCCACTAGCGGCGAACACCGGGGAGCTGTTTTTT.

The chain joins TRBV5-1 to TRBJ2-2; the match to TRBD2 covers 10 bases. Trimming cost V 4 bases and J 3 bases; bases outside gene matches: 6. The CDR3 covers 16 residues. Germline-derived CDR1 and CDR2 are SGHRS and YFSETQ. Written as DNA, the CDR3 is TGCGCCAGCAGCCTCCAGCGGGGGGGAGACACCGGGGAGCTGTTTTTT. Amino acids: CASSLQRGGDTGELFF.

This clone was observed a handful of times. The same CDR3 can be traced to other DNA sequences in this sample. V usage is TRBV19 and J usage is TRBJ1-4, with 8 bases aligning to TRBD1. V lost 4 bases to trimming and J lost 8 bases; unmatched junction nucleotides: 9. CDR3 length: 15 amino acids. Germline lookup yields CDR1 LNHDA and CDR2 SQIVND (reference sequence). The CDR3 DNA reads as TGTGCCAGTAGTAGCCAGGGGGCACGAGGGGAAAAACTGTTTTTT. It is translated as CASSSQGARGEKLFF.

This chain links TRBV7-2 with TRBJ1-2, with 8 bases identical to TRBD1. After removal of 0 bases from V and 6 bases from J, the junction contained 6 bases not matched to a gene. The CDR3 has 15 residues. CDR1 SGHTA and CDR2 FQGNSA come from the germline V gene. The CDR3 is CASSLARRGQDGYTF. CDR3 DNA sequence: TGTGCCAGCAGCTTAGCCCGCAGGGGGCAAGATGGCTACACCTTC.

For the CDR3, the DNA is TGTGCCAGCAGCTTAAACAAGTTCCAAGAGACCCAGTACTTC. Its protein is CASSLNKFQETQYF. The chain employs TRBV7-7 and TRBJ2-5, with D unclear. Looked up from germline, CDR1 is SSHAT and CDR2 is FNYEAQ (reference sequence). This CDR3 comprises 14 residues. Between the trimmed V and J ends, which lost 2 bases and 1 base, there was a span of 8 bases.

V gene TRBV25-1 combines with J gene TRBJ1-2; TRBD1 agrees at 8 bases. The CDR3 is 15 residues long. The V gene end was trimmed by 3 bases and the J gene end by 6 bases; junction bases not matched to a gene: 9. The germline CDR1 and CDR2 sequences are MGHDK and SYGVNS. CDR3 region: CASSDAGQAMDGYTF. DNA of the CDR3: TGTGCCAGCAGTGATGCGGGACAGGCCATGGATGGCTACACCTTC.

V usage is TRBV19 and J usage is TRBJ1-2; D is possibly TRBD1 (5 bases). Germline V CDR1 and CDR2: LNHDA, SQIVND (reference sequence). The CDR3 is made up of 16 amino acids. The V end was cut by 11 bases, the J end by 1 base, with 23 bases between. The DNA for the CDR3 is TGTGCCTCAACCAGGTGGGGCAGTTTATTTAACTATGGCTACACCTTC. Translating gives CASTRWGSLFNYGYTF.

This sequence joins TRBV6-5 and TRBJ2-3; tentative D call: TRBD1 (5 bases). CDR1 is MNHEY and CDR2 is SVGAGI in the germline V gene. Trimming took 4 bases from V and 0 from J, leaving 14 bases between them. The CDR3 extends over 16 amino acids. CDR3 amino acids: CASSSRRQPSTDTQYF. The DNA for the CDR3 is TGTGCCAGCAGTTCACGCAGACAGCCTAGCACAGATACGCAGTATTTT.

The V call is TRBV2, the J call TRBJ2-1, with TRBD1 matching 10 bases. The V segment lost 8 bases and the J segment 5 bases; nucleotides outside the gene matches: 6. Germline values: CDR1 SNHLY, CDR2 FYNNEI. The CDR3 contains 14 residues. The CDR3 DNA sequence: TGTGCCAGCGCCCGCGGACAGGGGGACAATGAGCAGTTCTTC. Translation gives CASARGQGDNEQFF.

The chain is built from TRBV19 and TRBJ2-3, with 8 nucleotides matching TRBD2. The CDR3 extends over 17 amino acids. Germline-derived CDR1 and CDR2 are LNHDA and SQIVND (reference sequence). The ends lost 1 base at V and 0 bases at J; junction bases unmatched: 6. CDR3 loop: CASSIGRLATSTDTQYF. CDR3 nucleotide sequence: TGTGCCAGTAGTATAGGTCGACTAGCGACTAGCACAGATACGCAGTATTTT.

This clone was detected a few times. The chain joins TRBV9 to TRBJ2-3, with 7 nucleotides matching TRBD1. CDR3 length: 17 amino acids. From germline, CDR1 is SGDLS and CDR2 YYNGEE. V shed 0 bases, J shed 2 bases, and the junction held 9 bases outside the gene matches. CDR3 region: CASSVDPDRWNTDTQYF. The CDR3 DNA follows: TGTGCCAGCAGCGTAGACCCGGACAGGTGGAACACAGATACGCAGTATTTT.

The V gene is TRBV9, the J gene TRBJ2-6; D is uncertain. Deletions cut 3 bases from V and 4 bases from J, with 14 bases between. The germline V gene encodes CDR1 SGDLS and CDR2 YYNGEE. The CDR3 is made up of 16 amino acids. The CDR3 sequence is CASSEETAYGANVLTF. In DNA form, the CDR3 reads TGTGCCAGCAGCGAGGAGACGGCCTACGGGGCCAACGTCCTGACTTTC.

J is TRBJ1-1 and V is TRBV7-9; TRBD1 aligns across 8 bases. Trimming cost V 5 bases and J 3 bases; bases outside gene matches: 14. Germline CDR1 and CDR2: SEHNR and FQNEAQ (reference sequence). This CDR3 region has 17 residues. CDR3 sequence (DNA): TGTGCCAGCAGCCGACGACAGGGGTATTTGGTAGACACTGAAGCTTTCTTT. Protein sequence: CASSRRQGYLVDTEAFF.

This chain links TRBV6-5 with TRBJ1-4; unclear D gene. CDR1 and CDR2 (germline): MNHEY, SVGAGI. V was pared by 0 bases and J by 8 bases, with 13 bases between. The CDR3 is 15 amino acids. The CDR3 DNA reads TGTGCCAGCAGTTACTCCGAGGCTCAGTTCGAAAAACTGTTTTTT. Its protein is CASSYSEAQFEKLFF.

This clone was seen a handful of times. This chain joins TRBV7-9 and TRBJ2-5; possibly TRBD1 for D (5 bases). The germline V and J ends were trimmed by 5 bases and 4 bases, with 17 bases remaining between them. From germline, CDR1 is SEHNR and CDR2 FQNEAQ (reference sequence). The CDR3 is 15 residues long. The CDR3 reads CASSGPGVGRETQYF. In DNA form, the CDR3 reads TGTGCCAGCAGCGGGCCTGGAGTGGGGCGAGAGACCCAGTACTTC.

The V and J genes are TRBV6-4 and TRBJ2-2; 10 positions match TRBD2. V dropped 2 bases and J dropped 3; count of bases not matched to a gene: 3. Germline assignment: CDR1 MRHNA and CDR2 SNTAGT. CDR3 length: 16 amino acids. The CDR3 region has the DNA TGTGCCAGCAGTGACCGCCTAGCGGGAGACACCGGGGAGCTGTTTTTT. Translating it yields CASSDRLAGDTGELFF.

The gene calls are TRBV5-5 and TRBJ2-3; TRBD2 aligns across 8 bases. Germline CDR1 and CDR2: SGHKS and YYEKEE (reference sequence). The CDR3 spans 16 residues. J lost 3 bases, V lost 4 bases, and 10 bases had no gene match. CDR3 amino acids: CASSLGTSLRTDTQYF. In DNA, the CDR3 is TGTGCCAGCAGCCTCGGGACTAGTTTACGGACAGATACGCAGTATTTT.

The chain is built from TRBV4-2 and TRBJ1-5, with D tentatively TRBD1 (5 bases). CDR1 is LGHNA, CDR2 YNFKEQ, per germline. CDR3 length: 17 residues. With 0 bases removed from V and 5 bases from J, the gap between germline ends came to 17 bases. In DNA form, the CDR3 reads TGTGCCAGCAGCCAAGATCTAGTCAGGGTCGACCATCAGCCCCAGCATTTT. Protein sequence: CASSQDLVRVDHQPQHF.

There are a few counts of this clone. The DNA for the CDR3 is TGTGCCAGCAGCAAATTGATAACTAGCGGGCCGAGAGTCCCCGTGGAGACCCAGTACTTC. Translated, it gives CASSKLITSGPRVPVETQYF. V and J are TRBV21-1 and TRBJ2-5; the D call in the table, TRBD2, was not verified against the DNA. TRBV21-1 is recorded as a pseudogene. This CDR3 has 20 amino acids.